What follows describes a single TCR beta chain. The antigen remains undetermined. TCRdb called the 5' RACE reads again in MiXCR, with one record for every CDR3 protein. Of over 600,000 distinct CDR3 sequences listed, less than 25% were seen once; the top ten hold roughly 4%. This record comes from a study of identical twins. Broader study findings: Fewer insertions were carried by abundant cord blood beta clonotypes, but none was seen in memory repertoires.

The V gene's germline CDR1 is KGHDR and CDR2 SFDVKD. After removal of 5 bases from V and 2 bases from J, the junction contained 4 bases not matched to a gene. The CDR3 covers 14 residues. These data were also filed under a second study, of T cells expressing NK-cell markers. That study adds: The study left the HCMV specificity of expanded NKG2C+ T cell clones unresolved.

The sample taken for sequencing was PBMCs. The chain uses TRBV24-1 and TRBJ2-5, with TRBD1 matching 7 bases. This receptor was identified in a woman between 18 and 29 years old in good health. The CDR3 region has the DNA TGTGCCACCAGTGCCTGGGACAGTCAAGAGACCCAGTACTTC. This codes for CATSAWDSQETQYF.